This T cell receptor beta chain emerged from a study of regulatory T cells in long-lasting Graves disease. TCR beta libraries were built with iRepertoire HTBI primers and Arm-PCR of CDR3 regions. TCRdb fed the multiplex PCR reads into MiXCR, producing one record per CDR3 protein. The profile shows 430,000 or so distinct CDR3 sequences, 21% of them singletons. Indicated time point: persistent/refractory GD, antithyroid drugs over 5 years with positive TRAb. PBMCs provided the RNA from which the TCR library was made. Patients of an endocrinology department in Xi'an, China, were included. Study-level results: Public clonotype sharing was higher in persistent than newly diagnosed patients. The study examined only peripheral blood, not thyroid tissue. Under persistent disease, TRBV28, TRBJ1-2 and TRBJ2-5 were used preferentially.

The CDR3 totals 17 residues. Looked up from germline, CDR1 is ENHRY and CDR2 is SYGVKD. V was pared by 5 bases and J by 3 bases, with 23 bases between. This clonotype was detected a few times. As yet, its antigen is unknown. The receptor comes from a female donor with Graves disease. The sample in question was peripheral blood mononuclear cells (PBMCs), obtained when the disease was refractory, from a patient treated with antithyroid drugs. The chain is built from TRBV10-3 and TRBJ2-7; TRBD1 might be the D (6 bases). DNA of the CDR3: TGTGCCATCAGTTATCCCCCCCCGGGACAAGGCTTCTACGAGCAGTACTTC. Translating gives CAISYPPPGQGFYEQYF.